The clone carrying this T cell receptor (beta chain) was seen more than once but under ten times. Its matching antigen is unknown. The germline CDR1 and CDR2 sequences are MNHEY and SVGEGT. This CDR3 spans 12 amino acids. V lost 7 bases to trimming and J lost 6 bases; unmatched junction nucleotides: 5. Preparation of the TCRbeta library was carried out with unique molecular identifiers. One entry per CDR3 protein, called by TCRdb with MiXCR from the PCR reads. The repertoire holds around 190,000 distinct CDR3 sequences, with 6.6% as singletons. The data belong to a study of T-cell reconstitution after alpha-beta-depleted transplantation in children. Broader study findings: Alpha-beta T cells present about two months after transplant were reported to originate from several hundred expanded graft clones. T-cell counts and diversity at one year post-transplant came mainly from newly produced T cells.

The sequence was obtained from a boy aged 2 to 9 with acute lymphoblastic leukemia, due to receive a stem cell transplant. This chain links TRBV6-2 or TRBV6-3 with TRBJ1-1, with TRBD1 matching 7 bases. The sequencing used PBMCs, collected before TCRalphabeta/CD19-depleted stem cell transplant. The CDR3 sequence: CASITGDAEAFF. CDR3 bases: TGTGCCAGCATTACAGGGGACGCTGAAGCTTTCTTT.